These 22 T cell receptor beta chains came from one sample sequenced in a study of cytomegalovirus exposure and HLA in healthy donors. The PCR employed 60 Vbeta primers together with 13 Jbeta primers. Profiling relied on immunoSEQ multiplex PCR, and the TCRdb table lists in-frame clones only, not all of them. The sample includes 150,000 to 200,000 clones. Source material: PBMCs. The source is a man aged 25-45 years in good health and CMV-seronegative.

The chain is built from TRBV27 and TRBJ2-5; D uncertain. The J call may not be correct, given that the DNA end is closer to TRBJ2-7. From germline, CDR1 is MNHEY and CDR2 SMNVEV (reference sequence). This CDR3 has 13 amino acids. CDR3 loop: CASSFAPDYEQYF. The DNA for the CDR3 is TGTGCCAGCAGTTTTGCCCCCGACTACGAGCAGTACTTC.

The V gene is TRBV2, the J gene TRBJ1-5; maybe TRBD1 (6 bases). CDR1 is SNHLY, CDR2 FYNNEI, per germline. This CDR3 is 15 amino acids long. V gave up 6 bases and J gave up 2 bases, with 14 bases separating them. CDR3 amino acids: CASSEQGSGNQPQHF. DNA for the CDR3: TGTGCCAGCAGCGAACAGGGTTCGGGCAATCAGCCCCAGCATTTT.

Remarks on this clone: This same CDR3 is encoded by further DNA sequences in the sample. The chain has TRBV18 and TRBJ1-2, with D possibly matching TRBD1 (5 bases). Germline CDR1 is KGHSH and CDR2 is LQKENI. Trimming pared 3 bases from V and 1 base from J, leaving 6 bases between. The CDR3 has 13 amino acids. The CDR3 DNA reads TGTGCCAGCTCACCCGACAGTAACTATGGCTACACCTTC. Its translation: CASSPDSNYGYTF.

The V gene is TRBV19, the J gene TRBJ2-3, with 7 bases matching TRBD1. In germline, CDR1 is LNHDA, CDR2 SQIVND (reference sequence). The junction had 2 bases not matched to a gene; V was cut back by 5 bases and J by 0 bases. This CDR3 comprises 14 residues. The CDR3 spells CASSGQASTDTQYF. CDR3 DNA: TGTGCCAGTAGTGGACAGGCTAGCACAGATACGCAGTATTTT.

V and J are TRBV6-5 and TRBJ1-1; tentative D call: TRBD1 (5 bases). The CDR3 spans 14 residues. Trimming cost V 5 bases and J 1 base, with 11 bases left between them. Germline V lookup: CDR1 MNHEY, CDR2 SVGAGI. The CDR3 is CASSKGLRNTEAFF. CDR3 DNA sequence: TGTGCCAGCAGTAAGGGGTTGAGGAACACTGAAGCTTTCTTT.

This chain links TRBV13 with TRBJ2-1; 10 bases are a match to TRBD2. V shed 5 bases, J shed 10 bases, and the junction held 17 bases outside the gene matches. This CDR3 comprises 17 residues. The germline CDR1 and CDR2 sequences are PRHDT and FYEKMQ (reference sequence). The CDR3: CASSILAGPPGLLEQFF. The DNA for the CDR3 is TGTGCCAGCAGCATACTAGCGGGACCACCCGGGTTGCTCGAGCAGTTCTTC.

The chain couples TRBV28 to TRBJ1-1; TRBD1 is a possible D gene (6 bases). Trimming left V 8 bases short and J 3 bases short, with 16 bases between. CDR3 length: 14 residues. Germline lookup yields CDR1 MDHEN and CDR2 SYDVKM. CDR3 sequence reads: CASYGTRTYTEAFF. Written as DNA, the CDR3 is TGTGCCAGCTATGGGACACGTACTTACACTGAAGCTTTCTTT.

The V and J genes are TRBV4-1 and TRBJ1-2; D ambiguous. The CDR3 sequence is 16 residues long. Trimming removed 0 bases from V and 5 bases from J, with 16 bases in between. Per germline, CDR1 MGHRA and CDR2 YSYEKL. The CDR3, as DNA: TGCGCCAGCAGCCAAGACAACCTACGCGCCCGATATGGCTACACCTTC. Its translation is CASSQDNLRARYGYTF.

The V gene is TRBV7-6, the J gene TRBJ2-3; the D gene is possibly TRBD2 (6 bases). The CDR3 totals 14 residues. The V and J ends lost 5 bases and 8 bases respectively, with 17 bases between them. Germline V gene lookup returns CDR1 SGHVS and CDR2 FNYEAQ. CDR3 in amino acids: CASSPTSQDGTQYF. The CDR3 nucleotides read TGTGCCAGCAGCCCTACTAGCCAGGACGGTACGCAGTATTTT.

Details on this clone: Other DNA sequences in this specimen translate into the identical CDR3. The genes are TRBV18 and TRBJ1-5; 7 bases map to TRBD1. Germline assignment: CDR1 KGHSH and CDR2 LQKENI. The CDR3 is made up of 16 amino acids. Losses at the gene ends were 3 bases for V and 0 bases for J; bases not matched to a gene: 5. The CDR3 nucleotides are TGTGCCAGCTCACCCACAGGACAGGATAGCAATCAGCCCCAGCATTTT. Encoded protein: CASSPTGQDSNQPQHF.

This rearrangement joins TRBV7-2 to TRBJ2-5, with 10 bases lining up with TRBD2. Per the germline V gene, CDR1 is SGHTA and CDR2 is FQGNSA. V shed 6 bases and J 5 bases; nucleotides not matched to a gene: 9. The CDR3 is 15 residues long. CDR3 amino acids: CASRKAGGPLETQYF. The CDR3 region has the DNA TGTGCCAGCAGAAAAGCGGGGGGGCCCCTGGAGACCCAGTACTTC. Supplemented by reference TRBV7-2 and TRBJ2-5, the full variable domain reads GAGVSQSPSNKVTEKGKDVELRCDPISGHTALYWYRQSLGQGLEFLIYFQGNSAPDKSGLPSDRFSAERTGGSVSTLTIQRTQQEDSAVYLCASRKAGGPLETQYFGPGTRLLVL.

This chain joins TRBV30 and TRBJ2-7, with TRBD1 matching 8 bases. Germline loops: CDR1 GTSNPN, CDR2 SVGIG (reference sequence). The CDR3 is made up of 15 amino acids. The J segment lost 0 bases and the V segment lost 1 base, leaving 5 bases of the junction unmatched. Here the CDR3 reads CAWSGRQGFSYEQYF. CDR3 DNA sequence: TGTGCCTGGAGTGGTAGACAGGGGTTCTCCTACGAGCAGTACTTC. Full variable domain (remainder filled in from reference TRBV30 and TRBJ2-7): SQTIHQWPATLVQPVGSPLSLECTVEGTSNPNLYWYRQAAGRGLQLLFYSVGIGQISSEVPQNLSASRPQDRQFILSSKKLLLSDSGFYLCAWSGRQGFSYEQYFGPGTRLTVT.

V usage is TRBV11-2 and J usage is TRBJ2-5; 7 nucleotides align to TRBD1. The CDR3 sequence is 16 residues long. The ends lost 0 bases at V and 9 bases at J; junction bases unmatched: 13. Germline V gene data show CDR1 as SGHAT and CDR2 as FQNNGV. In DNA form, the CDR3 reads TGTGCCAGCAGCTTAGATGTACAAGGGGGCGCAAGGTCCCAGTACTTC. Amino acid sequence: CASSLDVQGGARSQYF.

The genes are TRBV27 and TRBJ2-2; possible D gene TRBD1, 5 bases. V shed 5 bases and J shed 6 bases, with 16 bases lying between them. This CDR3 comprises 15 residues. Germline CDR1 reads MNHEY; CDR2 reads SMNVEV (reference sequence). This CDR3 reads CASSDWQGLAGELFF. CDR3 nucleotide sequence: TGTGCCAGCAGTGATTGGCAGGGATTGGCCGGGGAGCTGTTTTTT.

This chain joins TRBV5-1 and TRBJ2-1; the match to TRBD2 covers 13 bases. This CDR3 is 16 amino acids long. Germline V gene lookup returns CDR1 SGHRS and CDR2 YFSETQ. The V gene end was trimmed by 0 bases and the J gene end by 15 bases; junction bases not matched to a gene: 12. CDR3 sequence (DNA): TGCGCCAGCAGCTTGGCCTGGACTAGCGGGAGCTCAGGGGGGTTCTTC. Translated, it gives CASSLAWTSGSSGGFF.

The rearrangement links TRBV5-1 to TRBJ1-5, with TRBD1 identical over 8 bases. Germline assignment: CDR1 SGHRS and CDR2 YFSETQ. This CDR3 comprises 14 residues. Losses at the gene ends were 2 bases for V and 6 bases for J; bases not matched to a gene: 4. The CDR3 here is CASSLAGGLQPQHF. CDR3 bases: TGCGCCAGCAGCTTAGCAGGGGGCCTTCAGCCCCAGCATTTT.

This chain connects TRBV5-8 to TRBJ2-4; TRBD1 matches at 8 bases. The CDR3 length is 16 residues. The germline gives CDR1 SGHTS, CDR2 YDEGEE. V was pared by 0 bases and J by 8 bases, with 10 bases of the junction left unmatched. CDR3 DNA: TGTGCCAGCAGCTTGGAACCAGGGGGCTACACGGACATTCAGTACTTC. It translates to CASSLEPGGYTDIQYF.

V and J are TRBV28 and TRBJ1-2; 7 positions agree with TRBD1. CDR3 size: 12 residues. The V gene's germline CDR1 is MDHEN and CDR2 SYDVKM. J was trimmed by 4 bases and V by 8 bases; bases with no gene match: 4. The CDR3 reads CASHTGVYGYTF. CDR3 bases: TGTGCCAGCCATACAGGGGTCTATGGCTACACCTTC.

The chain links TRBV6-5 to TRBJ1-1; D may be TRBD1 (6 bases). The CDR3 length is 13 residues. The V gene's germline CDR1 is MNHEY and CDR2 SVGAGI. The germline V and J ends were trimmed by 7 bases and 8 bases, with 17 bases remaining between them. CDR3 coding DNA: TGTGCCAGCACCCCTCCCCTAGGACAGGAAGCTTTCTTT. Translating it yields CASTPPLGQEAFF.

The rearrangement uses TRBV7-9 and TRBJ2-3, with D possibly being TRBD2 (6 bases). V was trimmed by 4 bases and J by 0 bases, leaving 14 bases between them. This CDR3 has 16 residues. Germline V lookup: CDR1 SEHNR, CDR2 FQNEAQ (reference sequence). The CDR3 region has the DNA TGTGCCAGCAGCTCTGGGGACTTCTCTAGCACAGATACGCAGTATTTT. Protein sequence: CASSSGDFSSTDTQYF.

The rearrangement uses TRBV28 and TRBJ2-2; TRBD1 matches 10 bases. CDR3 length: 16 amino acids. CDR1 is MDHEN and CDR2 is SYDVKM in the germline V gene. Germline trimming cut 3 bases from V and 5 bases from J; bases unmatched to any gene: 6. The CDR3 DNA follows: TGTGCCAGCAGTTTCTTGAGGACAGGGGGTACCGGGGAGCTGTTTTTT. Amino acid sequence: CASSFLRTGGTGELFF.

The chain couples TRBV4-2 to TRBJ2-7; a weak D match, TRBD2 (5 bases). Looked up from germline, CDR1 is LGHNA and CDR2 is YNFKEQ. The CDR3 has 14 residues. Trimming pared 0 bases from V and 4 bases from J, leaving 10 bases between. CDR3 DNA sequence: TGTGCCAGCAGCCAAGAGGGCGGGCGTTACGAGCAGTACTTC. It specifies CASSQEGGRYEQYF.